One sample yielded the 21 T cell receptor beta chains listed below, sequenced in a study of CD8+CD57+ T cells in acquired aplastic anemia. Whoever was chosen for sequencing had shown CD8+CD57+ cell expansion by flow cytometry. Template material for TCR beta VDJ and CDR3 profiling consisted of genomic DNA. Using its own MiXCR run on the reads, TCRdb lists one record per CDR3 protein. The data hold some 170,000 distinct CDR3 sequences, with roughly 43% observed a single time. The specimen sequenced was sorted CD4+, CD8+, or CD8+CD57+ T cells (not recorded which) from PBMCs. The receptors come from a human donor with aplastic anemia.

This clonotype has a count of ten or more. The CDR3 DNA is TGCAGCGTTTATCTTGACAGGATGAATGAGCAGTTCTTC. Protein sequence: CSVYLDRMNEQFF. V gene TRBV29-1 combines with J gene TRBJ2-1, with D tentatively TRBD1 (6 bases). The CDR3 length is 13 residues. Trimming removed 5 bases at V and 7 bases at J, with 15 bases between. CDR1 and CDR2 from the germline V gene are SQVTM and ANQGSEA.

This clonotype showed up many times. The genes are TRBV7-8 and TRBJ1-4; the D gene is possibly TRBD1 (6 bases). Germline V gives CDR1 SGHVS, CDR2 FQNEAQ. Trimming left V 5 bases short and J 5 bases short, with 18 bases between. The CDR3 extends over 16 amino acids. The CDR3 loop reads CASSPRGRGANEKLFF. CDR3 nucleotides: TGTGCCAGCAGCCCAAGGGGGAGGGGGGCCAATGAAAAACTGTTTTTT.

This clonotype was seen many times. The J gene is TRBJ2-1, the V gene TRBV20-1; TRBD2 matches 8 bases. The CDR3 covers 14 residues. With 1 base clipped from V and 6 bases from J, the junction kept 5 bases outside the gene matches. Germline CDR1 DFQATT, CDR2 SNEGSKA (reference sequence). The CDR3 here is CSARASGLRNEQFF. CDR3 coding DNA: TGCAGTGCTAGAGCTAGCGGGTTGCGCAATGAGCAGTTCTTC.

The CDR3 region is CASSESQTGPSSPLHF. The CDR3 nucleotides are TGCGCCAGCAGTGAGTCCCAGACAGGGCCCAGTTCACCCCTCCACTTT. The V and J genes are TRBV10-1 and TRBJ1-6, with 7 bases fitting TRBD1. The germline V gene encodes CDR1 WNHNN and CDR2 SYGVQD (reference sequence). J lost 9 bases, V lost 0 bases, and 8 bases had no gene match. This CDR3 spans 16 amino acids.

The chain employs TRBV25-1 and TRBJ2-2; 10 bases align to TRBD2. The junction had 2 bases not matched to a gene; V was cut back by 7 bases and J by 6 bases. CDR3 length: 13 residues. CDR1 is MGHDK, CDR2 SYGVNS, per germline. CDR3 bases: TGTGCCAGCACAACTAGCGGGGCCGGGGAGCTGTTTTTT. Translated: CASTTSGAGELFF.

This clonotype came up many times. The rearrangement links TRBV6-4 to TRBJ2-5, with D perhaps matching TRBD1 (6 bases). CDR3 length: 12 residues. Trimming removed 8 bases from V and 1 base from J, with 8 bases in between. Germline V gene sequence: CDR1 MRHNA, CDR2 SNTAGT. The CDR3 protein is CASGTRQETQYF. CDR3 nucleotides: TGTGCCAGCGGGACACGCCAAGAGACCCAGTACTTC.

V and J are TRBV20-1 and TRBJ2-3; possibly TRBD2 for D (7 bases). The CDR3 spans 14 residues. The germline V gene has CDR1 DFQATT and CDR2 SNEGSKA (reference sequence). Trimming cost V 5 bases and J 5 bases, with 17 bases left between them. For the CDR3, the DNA is TGCAGTGCTGGAGGGGGGGCCCTGGGAGATACGCAGTATTTT. Protein sequence: CSAGGGALGDTQYF.

This clonotype was picked up many times. The rearrangement uses TRBV4-3 and TRBJ2-7; 15 bases are a match to TRBD2. The V and J ends lost 3 bases and 3 bases, in that order; junction bases with no gene match: 6. The V gene's germline CDR1 is LGHNA and CDR2 YSLEER. The CDR3 is made up of 17 amino acids. The DNA of the CDR3 is TGCGCCAGCAGCCAGGGACTAGCGGGGGGTGGAAACTACGAGCAGTACTTC. Translating it yields CASSQGLAGGGNYEQYF.

As concerns this clonotype: A read error may explain this, as a much larger clone is one base away. The chain uses TRBV6-2 or TRBV6-3 and TRBJ1-2; D gene unclear. CDR3 length: 14 amino acids. CDR1 is MNHEY and CDR2 is SVGEGT in the germline V gene. V lost 4 bases, J lost 8 bases, and 17 bases lay in between. This CDR3 is CASSSLPIPRGYTF. The DNA of the CDR3 is TGTGCCAGCAGTTCATTACCGATACCTCGGGGCTACACCTTC.

This clonotype has a count of ten or more. The chain uses TRBV10-3 and TRBJ2-1, with a possible D match to TRBD1 (5 bases). The germline V and J ends were trimmed by 2 bases and 7 bases, with 12 bases remaining between them. CDR1 ENHRY and CDR2 SYGVKD come from the germline V gene. This CDR3 spans 14 amino acids. The CDR3 here is CAISEVTGQNEQFF. CDR3 bases: TGTGCCATCAGTGAGGTTACAGGACAAAATGAGCAGTTCTTC.

This clonotype was seen a handful of times. Being one base from a much bigger clone, this may be a read error. V is TRBV12-3 or TRBV12-4 and J is TRBJ2-7, with 9 bases fitting TRBD2. J lost 5 bases, V lost 3 bases, and 5 bases had no gene match. The CDR3 has 14 residues. The CDR3: CASSFERGEDEQYF. CDR3 bases: TGTGCCAGCAGTTTTGAGCGGGGGGAGGACGAGCAGTACTTC.

This chain connects TRBV24-1 to TRBJ1-5; D perhaps matches TRBD1 (5 bases). There are 13 residues in the CDR3. CDR1 is KGHDR, CDR2 SFDVKD, per germline. Trimming took off 7 bases at V and 6 bases at J, with 12 bases between the two ends. Here the CDR3 DNA reads TGTGCCACCAGGGGGGGGTCGAGTCAGCCCCAGCATTTT. Translating gives CATRGGSSQPQHF.

The gene calls are TRBV9 and TRBJ1-1; tentatively, D is TRBD1 (5 bases). The CDR3 contains 15 residues. From germline, CDR1 is SGDLS and CDR2 YYNGEE. Trimming stripped 4 bases from V and 6 bases from J, with 19 bases between. CDR3 residues: CASSPMPDGDAEAFF. CDR3 DNA: TGTGCCAGCAGCCCAATGCCGGACGGGGACGCTGAAGCTTTCTTT.

The genes are TRBV7-3 and TRBJ2-1; 9 nucleotides align to TRBD2. V lost 5 bases to trimming and J lost 8 bases; unmatched junction nucleotides: 7. Germline loops: CDR1 SGHTA, CDR2 FQGTGA. The CDR3 length is 14 residues. The CDR3 region is CASSRSGRSDEQFF. In DNA, the CDR3 is TGTGCCAGCAGCCGTAGCGGGAGATCCGATGAGCAGTTCTTC.

The genes are TRBV24-1 and TRBJ2-7; D may correspond to TRBD1 or TRBD2 (5 bases each). The V gene lost 4 bases and the J gene lost 4 bases, with 13 bases spanning the gap. CDR3 length: 14 residues. Germline V gene lookup returns CDR1 KGHDR and CDR2 SFDVKD. The CDR3 loop reads CATSEAGTDYEQYF. CDR3 bases: TGTGCCACCAGTGAAGCCGGGACCGATTACGAGCAGTACTTC.

Points on this clonotype: The junction does not match germline at one end; this may be a read error. The chain is built from TRBV15 and TRBJ2-2, with D perhaps TRBD2 (5 bases). The germline gives CDR1 LNHNV, CDR2 YYDKDF (reference sequence). The CDR3 has 14 residues. DNA for the CDR3: TGTGCCACCAGCAGTGATCTTACAGCCGGGGAGCTGTTTTTC. This encodes CATSSDLTAGELFF.

This clonotype was observed a handful of times. The chain is built from TRBV6-1 and TRBJ2-5, with 9 bases fitting TRBD2. Trimming removed 2 bases from V and 5 bases from J; junction bases left unmatched: 18. The CDR3 totals 19 residues. Germline V gene data show CDR1 as MNHNS and CDR2 as SASEGT. The CDR3 loop is CASSESIVASGVTRETQYF. The CDR3, as DNA: TGTGCCAGCAGTGAAAGTATCGTAGCTAGCGGGGTTACCCGGGAGACCCAGTACTTC.

A single count supports this clonotype. This chain joins TRBV19 and TRBJ1-1, with no clear D. V lost 6 bases and J lost 0, with 8 bases in between. The CDR3 consists of 13 residues. Germline V CDR1 and CDR2: LNHDA, SQIVND (reference sequence). In nucleotides, the CDR3 is TGTGCCAGTAGCGGACGGGTGAACACTGAAGCTTTCTTT. This sequence encodes CASSGRVNTEAFF.

Only a few counts were recorded for this clonotype. The V and J genes are TRBV29-1 and TRBJ2-2, with D unclear. CDR3 length: 12 amino acids. Trimming removed 4 bases from V and 5 bases from J, with 8 bases in between. The germline V gene encodes CDR1 SQVTM and CDR2 ANQGSEA. CDR3 region: CSVAVGTGELFF. The DNA for the CDR3 is TGCAGCGTTGCGGTCGGGACCGGGGAGCTGTTTTTT.

V is TRBV24-1 and J is TRBJ2-7; D unclear. V was pared by 8 bases and J by 0 bases, with 10 bases between. The CDR3 covers 13 residues. CDR1 and CDR2 (germline): KGHDR, SFDVKD. The CDR3 reads CATTATHSYEQYF. Written as DNA, the CDR3 is TGTGCCACCACAGCCACCCACTCCTACGAGCAGTACTTC.

This clonotype was counted between two and nine times. The rearrangement uses TRBV19 and TRBJ1-1; D is unclear. In germline, CDR1 is LNHDA, CDR2 SQIVND (reference sequence). V dropped 3 bases and J dropped 1 base, with 6 bases sitting between them. This CDR3 is 13 amino acids long. CDR3 sequence: CASSIPGNTEAFF. The CDR3 DNA reads as TGTGCCAGTAGTATTCCAGGGAACACTGAAGCTTTCTTT.